Listed below are T cell receptor beta chains from one sample, sequenced in a study of blood T cell repertoires in COVID-19. Method: immunoSEQ multiplex PCR; TCRdb's copy keeps in-frame clones and lacks some. The sample includes over 90,000 clones, approximately 78% of them seen just once. Sequenced sample: peripheral blood. The receptor source for this set is a man over 45 with active or convalescent COVID-19. The CDR3 runs from the conserved cysteine through the conserved F or W. D genes are given only for firm matches. Expanded clones get a size class; other rows say once, few or many, or leave the size out.

V,length,D,J,size,DNA,CDR3
TRBV7-2,13,.,TRBJ2-1,.,TGTGCCAGCGCTAGGAGAGGGGGACATGAGCAGTTCTTC,CASARRGGHEQFF
TRBV19,15,.,TRBJ1-1,.,TGTGCCAGTAGTGTTTACCCTTCGGTGAACACTGAAGCTTTCTTT,CASSVYPSVNTEAFF
TRBV7-9,15,.,TRBJ2-3,.,TGTGCCAGCAGCTTAGGGCGGGGAATCACAGATACGCAGTATTTT,CASSLGRGITDTQYF
TRBV13,11,.,TRBJ2-5,.,TGTGCCAGCAGCATACAAGAGACCCAGTACTTC,CASSIQETQYF
TRBV10-3,13,TRBD1,TRBJ1-2,.,TGTGCCATCACTCTAGGACAGGGTAGTGGCTACACCTTC,CAITLGQGSGYTF
TRBV2,15,TRBD1,TRBJ1-5,once,TGTGCCAGCAGACCCCAGGGGGGTAGCAATCAGCCCCAGCATTTT,CASRPQGGSNQPQHF
TRBV6-2/TRBV6-3,16,.,TRBJ2-3,.,TGTGCCAGCAGTTACCGACAGGGACTGTTCACAGATACGCAGTATTTT,CASSYRQGLFTDTQYF
TRBV5-4,16,.,TRBJ2-6,.,TGTGCCAGCAGCTTGGATCAGGGAACTGGGGCCAACGTCCTGACTTTC,CASSLDQGTGANVLTF
TRBV7-2,16,.,TRBJ2-3,.,TGTGCCAGCAGCCCTTGGTCGGCTAGAAACACAGATACGCAGTATTTT,CASSPWSARNTDTQYF
TRBV15,15,TRBD1,TRBJ1-1,.,TGTGCCACCAGCACCGAGGGGGCGCGGGGCACTGAAGCTTTCTTT,CATSTEGARGTEAFF
TRBV28,14,TRBD1,TRBJ1-3,few,TGTGCCAGCAGAGGACAGGGGGCTGGAAACACCATATATTTT,CASRGQGAGNTIYF
TRBV18,15,TRBD1,TRBJ1-3,few,TGTGCCAGCTCGCCGGGACAGATCTCTGGAAACACCATATATTTT,CASSPGQISGNTIYF
TRBV27,15,.,TRBJ1-6,.,TGTGCCAGCACCCCTCAGGGCATAAGGAATTCACCCCTCCACTTT,CASTPQGIRNSPLHF
TRBV6-5,15,TRBD2,TRBJ2-5,.,TGTGCCAGCAGACTACTAGCGGGGGACCAAGAGACCCAGTACTTC,CASRLLAGDQETQYF
TRBV5-1,14,.,TRBJ1-4,.,TGCGCCAGCAGCCCCGGGATGGCCTCTGAAAAACTGTTTTTT,CASSPGMASEKLFF
TRBV3-1/TRBV3-2,17,.,TRBJ1-5,.,TGTGCCAGCAGCCAAGTCCTCCCAGGGGCGAGCAATCAGCCCCAGCATTTT,CASSQVLPGASNQPQHF
TRBV5-1,14,.,TRBJ1-5,.,TGCGCCAGCAGTGTGGAGGGTGGGAGTCAGCCCCAGCATTTT,CASSVEGGSQPQHF
TRBV3-1/TRBV3-2,14,.,TRBJ1-1,.,TGTGCCAGCGCGGAGGGTCTCGTGAACACTGAAGCTTTCTTT,CASAEGLVNTEAFF
TRBV28,14,TRBD2,TRBJ2-1,.,TGTGCCAGCCGAACCCTCGGGGGGGCCTATGAGCAGTTCTTC,CASRTLGGAYEQFF
TRBV30,14,.,TRBJ1-5,.,TGTGCCTGGAGTGTAACTGATAGCAATCAGCCCCAGCATTTT,CAWSVTDSNQPQHF
TRBV7-2,16,TRBD1,TRBJ2-7,.,TGTGCCAGCAGCTTGAGACAGGGGGGTAGTAGGGACGAGCAGTACTTC,CASSLRQGGSRDEQYF
TRBV30,13,TRBD1,TRBJ1-2,.,TGTGCCTGGAGTTACAGGGGGGGCTATGGCTACACCTTC,CAWSYRGGYGYTF
TRBV7-6,15,.,TRBJ1-3,.,TGTGCCAGCAGCCCCGGGGGGTTCTCTGGAAACACCATATATTTT,CASSPGGFSGNTIYF
TRBV30,12,.,TRBJ1-4,.,TGTGCCTGTCCAGGGTCAGGTGAAAAACTGTTTTTT,CACPGSGEKLFF
TRBV2,15,TRBD1,TRBJ2-5,.,TGTGCCAGCAGTGGACAGGGGGCAAGCGAGGAGACCCAGTACTTC,CASSGQGASEETQYF
TRBV6-6,13,.,TRBJ2-3,.,TGTGCCAGCAGTTTTAGCGAGACAGATACGCAGTATTTT,CASSFSETDTQYF